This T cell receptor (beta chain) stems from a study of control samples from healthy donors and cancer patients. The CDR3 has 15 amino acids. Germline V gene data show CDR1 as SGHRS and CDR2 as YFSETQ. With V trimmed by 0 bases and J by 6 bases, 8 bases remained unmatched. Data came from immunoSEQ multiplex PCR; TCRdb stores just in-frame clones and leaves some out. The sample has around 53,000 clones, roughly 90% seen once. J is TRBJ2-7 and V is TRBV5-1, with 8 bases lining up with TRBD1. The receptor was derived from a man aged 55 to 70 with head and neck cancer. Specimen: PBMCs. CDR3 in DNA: TGCGCCAGCAGCTTGGGTTGGACAGGGAGTGTCGAGCAGTACTTC. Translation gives CASSLGWTGSVEQYF.